This record covers a single T cell receptor beta chain. Its antigen is unidentified. This entry comes from a study of OX40 agonist ivuxolimab in advanced cancers. General study points: Some patients without response likewise showed low normalized clonal expansion.

Sequencing was performed with immunoSEQ multiplex PCR; in TCRdb, only in-frame clones are kept and a portion is missing. Among approximately 64,000 clones listed, about 87% were seen once. V was cut by 7 bases and J by 4 bases, with 10 bases left in between. The CDR3 totals 12 residues. Germline CDR1 SQVTM, CDR2 ANQGSEA. The TCR was taken from an adult with an advanced solid tumor such as melanoma, head and neck, liver or kidney cancer. This specimen was CD4+ or CD8+ T cells sorted from blood, taken in a trial of the OX40 agonist ivuxolimab. The rearrangement uses TRBV29-1 and TRBJ2-2; D possibly corresponds to TRBD1 (5 bases). CDR3 coding DNA: TGCAGCGCTGGACATCTCACCGGGGAGCTGTTTTTT. This gives the protein CSAGHLTGELFF.